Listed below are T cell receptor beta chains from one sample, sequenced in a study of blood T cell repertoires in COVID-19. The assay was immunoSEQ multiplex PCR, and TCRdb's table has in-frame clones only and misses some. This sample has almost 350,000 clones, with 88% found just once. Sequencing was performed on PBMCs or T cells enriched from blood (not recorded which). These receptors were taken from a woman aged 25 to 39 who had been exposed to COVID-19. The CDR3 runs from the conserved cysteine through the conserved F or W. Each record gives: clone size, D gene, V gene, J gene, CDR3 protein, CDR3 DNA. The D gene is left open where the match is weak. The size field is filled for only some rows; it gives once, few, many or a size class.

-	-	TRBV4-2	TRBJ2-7	CASSQGGGGTTYEQYF	TGTGCCAGCAGCCAAGGGGGAGGAGGAACCACCTACGAGCAGTACTTC
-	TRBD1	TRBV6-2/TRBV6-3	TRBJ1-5	CASNPGQGRDQPQHF	TGTGCCAGCAACCCGGGACAGGGAAGGGATCAGCCCCAGCATTTT
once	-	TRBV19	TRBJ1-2	CASNTGDYGYTF	TGTGCCAGTAACACAGGAGACTATGGCTACACCTTC
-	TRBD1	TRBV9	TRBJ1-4	CASSVATGGEKLFF	TGTGCCAGCAGCGTAGCGACAGGGGGGGAAAAACTGTTTTTT
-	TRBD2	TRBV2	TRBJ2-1	CASRGAGGYNEQFF	TGTGCCAGCAGAGGAGCGGGAGGCTACAATGAGCAGTTCTTC
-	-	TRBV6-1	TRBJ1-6	CASSERSVFSPLHF	TGTGCCAGCAGTGAAAGATCGGTCTTTTCACCCCTCCACTTT
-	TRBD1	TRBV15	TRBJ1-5	CATSRAPNRGGQPQHF	TGTGCCACCAGCAGGGCTCCCAACAGGGGCGGGCAGCCCCAGCATTTT
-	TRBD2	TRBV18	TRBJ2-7	CASSPRSVLAGPGQYF	TGTGCCAGCTCACCGCGGTCGGTTCTAGCGGGCCCGGGGCAGTACTTC
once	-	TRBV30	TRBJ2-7	CAWSGAITYEQYF	TGTGCCTGGAGTGGGGCGATCACCTACGAGCAGTACTTC
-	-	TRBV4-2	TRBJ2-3	CASSQDAALATDTQYF	TGTGCCAGCAGCCAAGATGCGGCGCTGGCCACAGATACGCAGTATTTT
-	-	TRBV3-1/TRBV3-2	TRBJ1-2	CASSIRGSGDGYTF	TGTGCCAGCAGCATACGGGGGTCAGGCGATGGCTACACCTTC
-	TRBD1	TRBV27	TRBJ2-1	CASSRPGTVDEQFF	TGTGCCAGCAGCCGACCGGGGACAGTCGATGAGCAGTTCTTC
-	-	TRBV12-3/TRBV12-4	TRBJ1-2	CASSQDRFYGYTF	TGTGCCAGCAGTCAGGACAGATTCTATGGCTACACCTTC
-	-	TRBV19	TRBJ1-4	CASSKPGGSEKLFF	TGTGCCAGTAGTAAACCGGGGGGCAGTGAAAAACTGTTTTTT
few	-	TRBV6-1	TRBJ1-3	CASSEWGQNTIYF	TGTGCCAGCAGTGAATGGGGACAAAACACCATATATTTT
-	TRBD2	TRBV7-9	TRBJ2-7	CASSPTTSGRYEQYF	TGTGCCAGCAGTCCTACGACTAGCGGGAGGTACGAGCAGTACTTC
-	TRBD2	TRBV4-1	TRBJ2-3	CASSLLGRDRGTDTQYF	TGCGCCAGCAGCCTCCTCGGGAGGGACCGGGGCACAGATACGCAGTATTTT
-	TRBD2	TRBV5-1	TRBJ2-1	CASSTGLAGAPSYNEQFF	TGCGCCAGCAGCACGGGACTAGCGGGAGCCCCCTCCTACAATGAGCAGTTCTTC
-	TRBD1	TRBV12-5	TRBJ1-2	CASGLGTGAGYTF	TGTGCTAGTGGTTTGGGGACAGGGGCTGGCTACACCTTC
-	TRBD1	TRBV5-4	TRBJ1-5	CASSLQGANQPQHF	TGTGCCAGCAGCTTGCAGGGGGCCAATCAGCCCCAGCATTTT
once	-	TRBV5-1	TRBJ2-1	CASSLMGLDYNEQFF	TGCGCCAGCAGCTTGATGGGGCTAGACTACAATGAGCAGTTCTTC
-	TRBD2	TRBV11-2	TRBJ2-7	CASSTMRTSAGEQYF	TGTGCCAGCAGCACGATGAGGACTAGTGCAGGCGAGCAGTACTTC
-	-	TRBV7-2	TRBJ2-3	CASSYPPNTDTQYF	TGTGCCAGCAGCTACCCTCCTAACACAGATACGCAGTATTTT
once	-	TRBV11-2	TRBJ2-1	CASSFALEQFF	TGTGCCAGCAGCTTCGCGCTTGAGCAGTTCTTC
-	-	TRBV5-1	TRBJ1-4	CASSLSARGSEKLFF	TGCGCCAGCAGCTTGAGCGCCAGGGGCAGCGAAAAACTGTTTTTT
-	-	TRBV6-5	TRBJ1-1	CASSSAGPNTEAFF	TGTGCCAGCAGTTCTGCGGGACCGAACACTGAAGCTTTCTTT
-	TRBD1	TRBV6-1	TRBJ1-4	CASSDTGGREKLFF	TGTGCCAGCAGTGACACAGGGGGTCGTGAAAAACTGTTTTTT
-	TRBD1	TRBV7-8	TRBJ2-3	CASSLGDRVFSDTQYF	TGTGCCAGCAGCTTAGGGGACAGGGTATTCTCAGATACGCAGTATTTT
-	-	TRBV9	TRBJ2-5	CASSVAASVETQYF	TGTGCCAGCAGCGTAGCGGCTAGCGTGGAGACCCAGTACTTC
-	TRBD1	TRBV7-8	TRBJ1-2	CASTRGGTDNYGYTF	TGTGCCAGCACCAGGGGTGGGACAGATAACTATGGCTACACCTTC
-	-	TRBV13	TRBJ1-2	CASSLGLEVDYGYTF	TGTGCCAGCAGCTTAGGATTGGAGGTGGACTATGGCTACACCTTC
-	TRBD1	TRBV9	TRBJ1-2	CASSVTGDYGYTF	TGTGCCAGCAGCGTAACAGGGGACTATGGCTACACCTTC
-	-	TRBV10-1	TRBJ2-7	CASREAFGSEQYF	TGCGCCAGCAGAGAGGCCTTCGGTTCCGAGCAGTACTTC
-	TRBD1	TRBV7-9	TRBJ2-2	CASSWTGGGRNTGELFF	TGTGCCAGCAGCTGGACAGGGGGCGGGAGGAACACCGGGGAGCTGTTTTTT
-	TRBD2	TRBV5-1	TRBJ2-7	CASRGGTSGPNNYEQYF	TGCGCCAGCAGAGGCGGGACTAGCGGGCCGAATAACTACGAGCAGTACTTC
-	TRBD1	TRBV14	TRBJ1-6	CASSRSQGANSPLHF	TGTGCCAGCAGCCGATCACAGGGGGCGAATTCACCCCTCCACTTT